This TCR beta chain was documented in a study of T-cell memory formation after mild COVID-19. Via MiXCR, TCRdb re-called the 5' RACE reads, giving one row per CDR3 protein. The sample contains about 400,000 distinct CDR3 sequences, 20% to 30% of which appear only once. The clonotype comes from an adult woman who had mild COVID-19 (a few samples of this study predate the infection). Cell type and time point are not known. Sequences were obtained from PBMCs or a T cell subset sorted from them (not recorded which).

CDR3 sequence (DNA): TGTGCCAGCAGTTCAGCCCGGAGGGGGTTAGTTCCTCATCAGCCCCAGCATTTT. Its translation: CASSSARRGLVPHQPQHF. The J gene is TRBJ1-5, the V gene TRBV12-3 or TRBV12-4, with a possible D match to TRBD1 (6 bases). This CDR3 has 18 residues. Trimming pared 4 bases from V and 5 bases from J, leaving 24 bases between.